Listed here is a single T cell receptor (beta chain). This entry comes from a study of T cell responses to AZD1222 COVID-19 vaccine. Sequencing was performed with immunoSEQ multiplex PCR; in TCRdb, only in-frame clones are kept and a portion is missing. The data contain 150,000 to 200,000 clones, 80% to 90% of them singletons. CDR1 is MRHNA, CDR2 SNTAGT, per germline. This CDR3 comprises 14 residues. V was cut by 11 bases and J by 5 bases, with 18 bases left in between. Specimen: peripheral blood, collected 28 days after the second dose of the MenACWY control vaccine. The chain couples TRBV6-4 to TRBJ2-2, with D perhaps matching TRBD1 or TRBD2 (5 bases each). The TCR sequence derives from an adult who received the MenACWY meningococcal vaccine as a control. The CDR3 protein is CASSWDGETGELFF. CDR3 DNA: TGTGCCTCCAGCTGGGACGGTGAGACCGGGGAGCTGTTTTTT.